The clone carrying this TCR beta chain was picked up a small number of times. Its antigen is as yet unknown. The data were taken from a study of response to subunit inactivated influenza vaccine. Findings and limits, study-wide: Seasonal influenza vaccination, on each occasion, was suggested by the authors to recruit few new T cells.

TCRdb re-derived calls from the RT-PCR reads in MiXCR, one entry per CDR3 protein. The sample has 450,000 to 700,000 distinct CDR3 sequences, approximately 14% seen once. Sample: PBMCs from blood, taken less than 13 days after vaccination. This TCR derives from a man in his fifties or sixties who received an inactivated influenza vaccine.

The CDR3 nucleotides read TGCAGTGCTAGCCGGACAGGGGGTGGGGAGACCCAGTACTTC. This encodes CSASRTGGGETQYF. The rearrangement uses TRBV20-1 and TRBJ2-5; 10 nucleotides align to TRBD1. The CDR3 runs to 14 residues. V shed 3 bases and J 5 bases; nucleotides not matched to a gene: 6. Looked up from germline, CDR1 is DFQATT and CDR2 is SNEGSKA (reference sequence).